The present TCR beta chain was sequenced within a study of blood T cell repertoires in COVID-19 (dated by TCRdb to the early 2020s). Context from the whole study: Samples from collaborators originated in the United States, Italy and Spain and spanned both the acute and convalescent phases of COVID-19. Where available, HLA class I and class II types were obtained from metadata supplied by the sample provider rather than from assay-based typing. A de-identified subject ID, COVID-19 status, age in years and sex were almost always included in the sample metadata. The repertoires were released in a freely available public database meant as a resource for research on the immune response to SARS-CoV-2. The material from the prospective study consisted of cDNA or gDNA derived from T cells, B-cell-depleted T cells, or PBMCs. Subjects who had been exposed to COVID-19, were actively infected with it, or had recovered from it provided the deeply sampled blood TCRbeta repertoires that made up the dataset. Samples came from the ongoing ImmuneRACE study (first 160 participants) plus 1,254 subjects from 6 global collaborators.

What the work shows at the level of the full study, not this receptor alone: The quantity of clinical and demographic metadata differed by source and by participant and was supplied without curation.

A word on this clone: It has no known antigen specificity. One end of the junction fails to match germline, which may point to a read error.

TCRbeta CDR3 regions were amplified from genomic DNA using the immunoSEQ Assay, a bias-controlled multiplex PCR. For the original study's pipeline: Within the assay, amplification of reference gene primers was used to estimate how many nucleated cells each sample contained. To quantify the absolute abundance of each unique TCRbeta CDR3 rearrangement, sequence reads were collapsed and filtered. Productive Simpson clonality was computed per sample as the square root of Simpson's diversity index over productive rearrangements. Drawn from immuneACCESS, this table holds only the in-frame rearrangements with V and J called that TCRdb kept. Clones are partly lost; checked studies trace under half to an unresolved V gene and leave the rest unexplained. The D gene and trimming were derived from the DNA, and the V and J assignments and clone size from that table. A total of over 100,000 clones appear in this sample, approximately 80% of them only once. The top ten constitute 8.5% to 12% of the sample.

Whole blood was collected in K2EDTA tubes by collaborating institutions according to the institutions' own protocols. Collaborator samples were shipped for TCRbeta analysis as frozen whole blood, isolated PBMCs, or DNA extracted from either sample type. Its CDR3 holds 17 amino acids, cysteine through phenylalanine. Here the CDR3 DNA is all that survives: 51 bases in frame from base 1. For CDR1 and CDR2, the germline V gene (reference sequence) lists SSHAT and FNYEAQ. The clonotype comes from a human donor in a cohort sampled during active COVID-19. Sequencing input: peripheral blood. The V and J segments used are TRBV7-7 and TRBJ2-1, and 8 junctional nucleotides match TRBD2. CDR3 region: CASSSPLTGGPYNEQFF. The DNA reads as follows: TGTGCTAGCAGTTCTCCCCTTACGGGAGGGCCTTACAATGAGCAGTTCTTC.